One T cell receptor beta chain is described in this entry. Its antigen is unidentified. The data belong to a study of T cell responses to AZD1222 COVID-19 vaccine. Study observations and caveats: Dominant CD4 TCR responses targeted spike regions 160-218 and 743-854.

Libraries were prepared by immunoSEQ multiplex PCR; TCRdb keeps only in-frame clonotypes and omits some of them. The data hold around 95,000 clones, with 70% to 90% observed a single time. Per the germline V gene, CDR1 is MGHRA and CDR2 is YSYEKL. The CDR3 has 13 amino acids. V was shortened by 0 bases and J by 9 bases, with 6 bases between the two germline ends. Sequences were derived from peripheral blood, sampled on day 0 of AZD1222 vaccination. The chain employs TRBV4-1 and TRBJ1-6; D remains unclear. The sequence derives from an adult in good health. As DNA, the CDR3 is TGCGCCAGCAGCCAAGATCTTTCTTCACCCCTCCACTTT. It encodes CASSQDLSSPLHF.